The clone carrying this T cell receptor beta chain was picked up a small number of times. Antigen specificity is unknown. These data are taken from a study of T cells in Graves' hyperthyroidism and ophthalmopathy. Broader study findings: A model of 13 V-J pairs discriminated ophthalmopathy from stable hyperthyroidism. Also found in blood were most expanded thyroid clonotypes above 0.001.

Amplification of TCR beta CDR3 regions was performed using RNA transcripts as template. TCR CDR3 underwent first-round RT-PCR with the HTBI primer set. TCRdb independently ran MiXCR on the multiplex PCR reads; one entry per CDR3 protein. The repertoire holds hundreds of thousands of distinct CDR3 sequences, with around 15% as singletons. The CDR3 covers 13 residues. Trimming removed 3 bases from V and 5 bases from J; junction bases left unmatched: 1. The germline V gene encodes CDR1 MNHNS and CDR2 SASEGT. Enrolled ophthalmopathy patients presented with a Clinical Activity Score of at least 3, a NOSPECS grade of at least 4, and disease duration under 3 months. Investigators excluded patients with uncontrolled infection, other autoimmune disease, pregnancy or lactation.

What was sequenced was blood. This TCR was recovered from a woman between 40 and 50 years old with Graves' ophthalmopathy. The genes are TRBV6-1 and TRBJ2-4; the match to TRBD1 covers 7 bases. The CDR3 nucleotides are TGTGCCAGCAGTGAGGGGACAGAAAACATTCAGTACTTC. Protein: CASSEGTENIQYF.